This T cell receptor beta chain stems from a study of regulatory T cells in long-lasting Graves disease. In its sample, this clonotype was seen many times. Both iRepertoire HTBI primers and Arm-PCR of CDR3 regions were used to build the TCR beta libraries. TCRdb independently ran MiXCR on the multiplex PCR reads; one entry per CDR3 protein. The sample records roughly 610,000 distinct CDR3 sequences, 16% being singletons. This sample's time point: newly diagnosed GD, antithyroid drugs for less than 3 months. From RNA extracted from PBMCs, the TCR library was made. These data are also associated with another study on T cells in Graves' hyperthyroidism and ophthalmopathy. As that study records: Every diagnosis used clinical symptoms, serum thyroxine and TRAb, thyroid ultrasound and orbital computed tomography. Primed by the HTBI set, a first-round RT-PCR was run on the TCR CDR3.

This TCR was recovered from a man aged 18 to 29 with Graves disease. The sample consisted of peripheral blood mononuclear cells (PBMCs), taken at new diagnosis, from a patient treated with antithyroid drugs.

This chain's CDR3 is CATSLSRGVTDTQYF. In nucleotides, the CDR3 is TGTGCCACCTCGTTGTCCAGGGGGGTAACAGATACGCAGTATTTT. V gene TRBV2 combines with J gene TRBJ2-3; the D gene is possibly TRBD1 (7 bases). Germline CDR1 and CDR2: SNHLY and FYNNEI. Trimming left V 10 bases short and J 3 bases short, with 20 bases between. This CDR3 region has 15 residues.